This TCR beta chain derives from a study of T cells after yellow fever vaccination. Study outcomes and limitations: The secondary response showed a weaker magnitude and a faster peak, day 5 versus 15.

The CDR3 loop spans 13 amino acids. Trimming took 0 bases from V and 7 from J, leaving 8 bases between them. CDR1 and CDR2 (germline): SGDLS, YYNGEE. Researchers made TCR cDNA using 5'RACE template switching, and this step added a universal primer site and UMIs. Each CDR3 protein gets one entry after TCRdb re-called the 5' RACE reads with MiXCR. The sample holds roughly 140,000 distinct CDR3 sequences, over 7% seen once. This clonotype has ten or more counts. Its antigen is still unknown. The source of this sequence is a man between 25 and 39 years old who received the YFV17D yellow fever vaccine. Sequencing used CD4+ T cells sorted from PBMCs, obtained 5 days after the yellow fever booster vaccination. V usage is TRBV9 and J usage is TRBJ2-1; D is undetermined. CDR3 nucleotide sequence: TGTGCCAGCAGCGTAGGTCCGAGTAATGAGCAGTTCTTC. Amino acids: CASSVGPSNEQFF.